This is a list of T cell receptor beta chains from one sample in a study of OX40 agonist ivuxolimab in advanced cancers. Here immunoSEQ multiplex PCR was the method, and the copy in TCRdb shows in-frame clones only, minus some. The sample gives around 51,000 clones, about nine tenths of which show up once; 3% to 4% is in the top ten. The sample was CD4+ or CD8+ T cells sorted from blood, taken in a trial of the OX40 agonist ivuxolimab. The receptors were gathered from an adult with an advanced solid tumor such as melanoma, head and neck, liver or kidney cancer. The conserved cysteine and the conserved F or W are not part of the CDR3 here. The order of the fields is V gene, J gene, clone size, CDR3 protein. A row's size may be missing; if present it is once, few, many or a size class.

V gene: TRBV11-1
J gene: TRBJ2-5
clone size: NA
CDR3 protein: ASSQGGETQY

V gene: TRBV6-1
J gene: TRBJ1-4
clone size: NA
CDR3 protein: ASSMDRGGEKLF

V gene: TRBV6-5
J gene: TRBJ1-2
clone size: NA
CDR3 protein: ASSYPNGGNYGYT

V gene: TRBV6-1
J gene: TRBJ1-5
clone size: NA
CDR3 protein: ASSALHLVIPQH

V gene: TRBV5-1
J gene: TRBJ2-1
clone size: NA
CDR3 protein: ASSLGGGAANEQF

V gene: TRBV7-9
J gene: TRBJ1-6
clone size: NA
CDR3 protein: ASSPPGQGNSPLH

V gene: TRBV5-1
J gene: TRBJ1-4
clone size: NA
CDR3 protein: ASSRPGEDEKLF

V gene: TRBV5-1
J gene: TRBJ2-2
clone size: once
CDR3 protein: ASSLNNRGLNTGELF

V gene: TRBV30
J gene: TRBJ1-1
clone size: few
CDR3 protein: AWRQQGARAF

V gene: TRBV29-1
J gene: TRBJ1-5
clone size: NA
CDR3 protein: SVGGVNQPQH

V gene: TRBV7-2
J gene: TRBJ2-7
clone size: once
CDR3 protein: ASSLVGRPEEQY